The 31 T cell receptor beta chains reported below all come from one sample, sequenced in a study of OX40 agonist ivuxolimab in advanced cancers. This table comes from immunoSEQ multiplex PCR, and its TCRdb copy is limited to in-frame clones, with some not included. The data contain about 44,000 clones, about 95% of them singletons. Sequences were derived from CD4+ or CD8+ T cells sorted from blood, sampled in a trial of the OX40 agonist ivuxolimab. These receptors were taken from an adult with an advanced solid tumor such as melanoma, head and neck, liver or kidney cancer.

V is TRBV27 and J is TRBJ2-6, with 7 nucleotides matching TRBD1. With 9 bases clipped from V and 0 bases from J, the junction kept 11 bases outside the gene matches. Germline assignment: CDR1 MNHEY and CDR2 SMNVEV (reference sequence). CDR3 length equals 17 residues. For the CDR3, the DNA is TGTGCCAGTAGTGCCGGGACAGCGCGCTCTGGGGCCAACGTCCTGACTTTC. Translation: CASSAGTARSGANVLTF.

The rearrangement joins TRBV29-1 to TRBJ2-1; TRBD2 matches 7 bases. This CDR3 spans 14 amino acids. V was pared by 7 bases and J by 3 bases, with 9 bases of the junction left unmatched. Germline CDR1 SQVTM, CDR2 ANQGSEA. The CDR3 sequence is CSGSKGLRYNEQFF. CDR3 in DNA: TGCAGCGGTTCCAAGGGACTACGCTACAATGAGCAGTTCTTC.

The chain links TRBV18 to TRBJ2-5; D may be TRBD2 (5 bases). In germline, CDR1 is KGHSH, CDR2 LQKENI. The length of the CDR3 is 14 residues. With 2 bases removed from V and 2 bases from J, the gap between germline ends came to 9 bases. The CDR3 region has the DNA TGTGCCAGCTCACCAGAGGACTTTCAAGAGACCCAGTACTTC. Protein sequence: CASSPEDFQETQYF.

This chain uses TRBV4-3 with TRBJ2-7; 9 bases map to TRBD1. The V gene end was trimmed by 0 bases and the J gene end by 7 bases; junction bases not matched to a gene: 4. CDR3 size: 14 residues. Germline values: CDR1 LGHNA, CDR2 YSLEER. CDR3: CASSQDVTGGEQYF. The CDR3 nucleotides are TGCGCCAGCAGCCAAGATGTGACAGGGGGGGAGCAGTACTTC.

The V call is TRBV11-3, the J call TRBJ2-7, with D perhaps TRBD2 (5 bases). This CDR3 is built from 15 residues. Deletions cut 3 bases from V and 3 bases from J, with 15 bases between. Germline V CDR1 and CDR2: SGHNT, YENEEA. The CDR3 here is CASSFITRTLYEQYF. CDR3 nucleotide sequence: TGTGCCAGCAGCTTCATAACTAGAACCCTCTACGAGCAGTACTTC.

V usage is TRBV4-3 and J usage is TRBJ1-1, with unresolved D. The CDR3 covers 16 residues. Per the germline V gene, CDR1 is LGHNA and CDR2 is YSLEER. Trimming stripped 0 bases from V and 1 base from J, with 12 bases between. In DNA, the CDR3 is TGCGCCAGCAGCCAAGATCCCGGACTTAGGAACACTGAAGCTTTCTTT. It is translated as CASSQDPGLRNTEAFF.

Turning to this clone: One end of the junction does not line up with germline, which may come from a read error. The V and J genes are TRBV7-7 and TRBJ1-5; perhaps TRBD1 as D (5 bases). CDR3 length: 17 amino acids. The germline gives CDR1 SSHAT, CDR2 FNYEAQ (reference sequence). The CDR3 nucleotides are TGTGCTAGCAGCTTAGCGCCCTCCAGGGTTAGCAATCAGCCCCAGCATTTT. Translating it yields CASSLAPSRVSNQPQHF.

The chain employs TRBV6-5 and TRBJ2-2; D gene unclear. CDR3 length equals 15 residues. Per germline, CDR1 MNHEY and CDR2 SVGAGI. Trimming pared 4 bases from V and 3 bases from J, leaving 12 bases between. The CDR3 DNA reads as TGTGCCAGCAGTTTTTCCCGAGGCGACACCGGGGAGCTGTTTTTT. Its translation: CASSFSRGDTGELFF.

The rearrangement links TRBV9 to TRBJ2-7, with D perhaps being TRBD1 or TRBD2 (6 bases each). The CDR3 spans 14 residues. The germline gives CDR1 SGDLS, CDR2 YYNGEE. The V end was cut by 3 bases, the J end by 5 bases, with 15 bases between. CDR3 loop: CASSGRDGGDEQYF. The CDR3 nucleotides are TGTGCCAGCAGCGGGAGGGACGGGGGCGACGAGCAGTACTTC.

The CDR3 spells CASSLALRRELPNTQYF. As DNA, the CDR3 is TGTGCCAGCAGCTTGGCCTTGCGGCGGGAGTTACCCAATACGCAGTATTTT. The chain couples TRBV5-8 to TRBJ2-3; 7 bases are a match to TRBD2. The CDR3 extends over 17 amino acids. Unmatched junction bases numbered 14, after V lost 0 bases and J lost 7 bases. The germline CDR1 and CDR2 sequences are SGHTS and YDEGEE.

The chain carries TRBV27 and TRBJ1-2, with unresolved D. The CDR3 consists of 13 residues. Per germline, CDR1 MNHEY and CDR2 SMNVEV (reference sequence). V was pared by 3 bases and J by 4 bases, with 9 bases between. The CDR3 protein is CASSFASGYGYTF. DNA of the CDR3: TGTGCCAGCAGTTTCGCATCAGGCTATGGCTACACCTTC.

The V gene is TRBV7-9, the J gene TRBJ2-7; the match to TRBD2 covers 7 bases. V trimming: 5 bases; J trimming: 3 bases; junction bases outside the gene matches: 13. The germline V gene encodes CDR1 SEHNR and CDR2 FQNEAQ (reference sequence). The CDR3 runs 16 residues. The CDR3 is CASSPAEGREFYEQYF. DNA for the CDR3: TGTGCCAGCAGCCCCGCAGAGGGGCGGGAGTTCTACGAGCAGTACTTC. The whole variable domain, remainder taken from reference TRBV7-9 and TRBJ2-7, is DTGVSQNPRHKITKRGQNVTFRCDPISEHNRLYWYRQTLGQGPEFLTYFQNEAQLEKSRLLSDRFSAERPKGSFSTLEIQRTEQGDSAMYLCASSPAEGREFYEQYFGPGTRLTVT.

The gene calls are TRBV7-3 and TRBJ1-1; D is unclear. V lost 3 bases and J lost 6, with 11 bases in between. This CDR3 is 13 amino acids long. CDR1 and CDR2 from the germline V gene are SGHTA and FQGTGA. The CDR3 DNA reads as TGTGCCAGCAGCTTCGGCAGCCGATCTGAAGCTTTCTTT. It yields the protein CASSFGSRSEAFF.

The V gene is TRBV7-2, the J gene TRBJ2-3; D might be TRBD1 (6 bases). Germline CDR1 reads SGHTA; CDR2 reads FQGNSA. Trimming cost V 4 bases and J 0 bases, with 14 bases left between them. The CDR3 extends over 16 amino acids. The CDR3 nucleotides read TGTGCCAGCAGCTACGCCGGGACACCTAGCACAGATACGCAGTATTTT. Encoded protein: CASSYAGTPSTDTQYF.

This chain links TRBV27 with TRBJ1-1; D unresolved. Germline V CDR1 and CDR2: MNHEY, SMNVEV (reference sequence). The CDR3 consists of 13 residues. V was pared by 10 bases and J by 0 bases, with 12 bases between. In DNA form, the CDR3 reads TGTGCCACTGGGGTTCGGGTGAACACTGAAGCTTTCTTT. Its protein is CATGVRVNTEAFF.

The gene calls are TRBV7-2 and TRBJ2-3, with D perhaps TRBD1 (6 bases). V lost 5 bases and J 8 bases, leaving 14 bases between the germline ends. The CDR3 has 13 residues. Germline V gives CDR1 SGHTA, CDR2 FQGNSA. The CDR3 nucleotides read TGTGCCAGCAGCCTATCAGGGGCGGGTACGCAGTATTTT. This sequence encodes CASSLSGAGTQYF.

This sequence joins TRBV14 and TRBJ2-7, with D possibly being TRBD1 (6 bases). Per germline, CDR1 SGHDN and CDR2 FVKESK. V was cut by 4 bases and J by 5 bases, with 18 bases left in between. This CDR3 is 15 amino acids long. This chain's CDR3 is CASSLRDQGIDEQYF. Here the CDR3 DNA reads TGTGCCAGCAGCCTGAGGGACCAGGGGATCGACGAGCAGTACTTC.

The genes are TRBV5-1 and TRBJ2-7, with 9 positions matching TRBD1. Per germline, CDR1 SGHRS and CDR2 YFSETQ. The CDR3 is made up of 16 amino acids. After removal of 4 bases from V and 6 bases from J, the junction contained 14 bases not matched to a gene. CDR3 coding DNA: TGCGCCAGCAGCCTGATGGACAGGGGAAGGTTTGGCGAGCAGTACTTC. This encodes CASSLMDRGRFGEQYF.

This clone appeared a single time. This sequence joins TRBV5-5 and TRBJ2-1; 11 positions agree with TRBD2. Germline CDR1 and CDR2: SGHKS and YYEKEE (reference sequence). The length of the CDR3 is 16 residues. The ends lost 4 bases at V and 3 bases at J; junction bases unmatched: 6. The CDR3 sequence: CASSRSGTSGYNEQFF. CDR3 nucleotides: TGTGCCAGCAGCCGTTCCGGGACTAGCGGCTACAATGAGCAGTTCTTC.

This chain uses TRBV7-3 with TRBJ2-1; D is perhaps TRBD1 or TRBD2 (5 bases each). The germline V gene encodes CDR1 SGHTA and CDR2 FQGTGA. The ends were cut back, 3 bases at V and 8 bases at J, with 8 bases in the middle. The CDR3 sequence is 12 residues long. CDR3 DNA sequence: TGTGCCAGCAGCTTTGGGGGAGATGAGCAGTTCTTC. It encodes CASSFGGDEQFF.

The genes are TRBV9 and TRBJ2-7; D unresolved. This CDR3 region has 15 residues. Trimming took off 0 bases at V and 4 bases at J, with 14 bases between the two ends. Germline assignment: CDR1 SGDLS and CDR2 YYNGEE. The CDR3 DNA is TGTGCCAGCAGCGTAGGGGGTGGAACTCAGTACGAGCAGTACTTC. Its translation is CASSVGGGTQYEQYF.

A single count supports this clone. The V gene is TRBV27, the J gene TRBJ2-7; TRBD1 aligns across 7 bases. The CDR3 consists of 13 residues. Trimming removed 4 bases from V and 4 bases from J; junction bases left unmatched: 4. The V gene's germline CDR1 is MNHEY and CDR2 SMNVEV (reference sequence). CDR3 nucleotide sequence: TGTGCCAGCAGTTCAGGGGGACCATACGAGCAGTACTTC. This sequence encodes CASSSGGPYEQYF.

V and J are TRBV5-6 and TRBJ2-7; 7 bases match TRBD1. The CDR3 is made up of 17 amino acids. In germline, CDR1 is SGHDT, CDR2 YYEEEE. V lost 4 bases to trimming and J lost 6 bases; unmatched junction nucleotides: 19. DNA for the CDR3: TGTGCCAGCAGCCTCAACCCGGTCCGGGACAGTCGTCGCGAGCAGTACTTC. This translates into CASSLNPVRDSRREQYF.

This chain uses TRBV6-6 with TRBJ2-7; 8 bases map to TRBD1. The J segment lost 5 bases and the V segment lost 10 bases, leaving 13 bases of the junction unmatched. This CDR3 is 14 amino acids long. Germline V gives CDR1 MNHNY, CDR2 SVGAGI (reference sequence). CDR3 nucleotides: TGTGCCACCCACGGCCGGACAGGGTCTGACGAGCAGTACTTC. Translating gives CATHGRTGSDEQYF.

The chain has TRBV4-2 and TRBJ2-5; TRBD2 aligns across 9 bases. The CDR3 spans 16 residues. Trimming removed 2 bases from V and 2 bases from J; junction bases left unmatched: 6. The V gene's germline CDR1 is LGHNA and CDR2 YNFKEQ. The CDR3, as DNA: TGTGCCAGCAGCCAAACCTTAGCGGGAGAACAAGAGACCCAGTACTTC. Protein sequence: CASSQTLAGEQETQYF.

CDR3 in DNA: TGTGCCAGCAGCCCCCGGGGGAACACCGGGGAGCTGTTTTTT. Its translation: CASSPRGNTGELFF. This rearrangement joins TRBV4-2 to TRBJ2-2; D might be TRBD2 (5 bases). With 4 bases removed from V and 1 base from J, the gap between germline ends came to 7 bases. The CDR3 length is 14 residues. CDR1 LGHNA and CDR2 YNFKEQ come from the germline V gene.

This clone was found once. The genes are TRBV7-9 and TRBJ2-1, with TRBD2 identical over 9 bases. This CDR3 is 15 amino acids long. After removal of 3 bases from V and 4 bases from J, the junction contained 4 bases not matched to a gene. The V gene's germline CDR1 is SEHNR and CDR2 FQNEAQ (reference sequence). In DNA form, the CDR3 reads TGTGCCAGCAGCTTCGCTAGCGGGAAGTACAATGAGCAGTTCTTC. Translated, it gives CASSFASGKYNEQFF.

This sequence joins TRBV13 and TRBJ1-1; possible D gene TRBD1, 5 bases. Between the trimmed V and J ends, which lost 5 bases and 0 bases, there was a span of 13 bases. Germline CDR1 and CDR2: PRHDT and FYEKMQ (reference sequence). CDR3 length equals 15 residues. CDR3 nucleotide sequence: TGTGCCAGCAGCCCCACGGGGGGGATGAACACTGAAGCTTTCTTT. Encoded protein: CASSPTGGMNTEAFF.

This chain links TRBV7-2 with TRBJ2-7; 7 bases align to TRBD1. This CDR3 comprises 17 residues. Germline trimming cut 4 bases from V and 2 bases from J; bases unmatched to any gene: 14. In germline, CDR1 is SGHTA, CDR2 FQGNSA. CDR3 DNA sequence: TGTGCCAGCAGCTCCACCCCGCAGGGGGTTAGCCCCTACGAGCAGTACTTC. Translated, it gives CASSSTPQGVSPYEQYF.

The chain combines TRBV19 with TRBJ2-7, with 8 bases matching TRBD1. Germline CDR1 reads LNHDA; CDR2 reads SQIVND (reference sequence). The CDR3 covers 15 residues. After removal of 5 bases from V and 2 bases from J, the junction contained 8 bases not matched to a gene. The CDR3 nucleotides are TGTGCCAGTAGTGACGGACAGGGTAGTCCCTACGAGCAGTACTTC. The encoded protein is CASSDGQGSPYEQYF.

CDR3 sequence (DNA): TGTGCCAGCAGCTTGAGCCGCTCATTGGCCAATACGCAGTATTTT. Translated, it gives CASSLSRSLANTQYF. The V and J genes are TRBV5-4 and TRBJ2-3; no clear D gene. The ends were cut back, 1 base at V and 7 bases at J, with 16 bases in the middle. The CDR3 runs 15 residues. From germline, CDR1 is SGHNT and CDR2 YYREEE (reference sequence).